These 7 T cell receptor beta chains were all obtained from the same sample, sequenced in a study of cytomegalovirus exposure and HLA in healthy donors. Assay: immunoSEQ multiplex PCR; the TCRdb copy retains only in-frame clones and omits some. The sample has approximately 110,000 clones, roughly 90% seen once. Sequenced sample: PBMCs. All receptors derive from a woman younger than 35 in good health and CMV-seronegative.

The chain has TRBV4-1 and TRBJ1-4; the match to TRBD1 covers 7 bases. Germline loops: CDR1 MGHRA, CDR2 YSYEKL. V gave up 4 bases and J gave up 6 bases; unmatched junction bases: 11. The CDR3 spans 16 residues. The CDR3 bases are TGCGCCAGCAGCCCCGCCCCGACAGGGACTCATGAAAAACTGTTTTTT. As protein: CASSPAPTGTHEKLFF.

The chain links TRBV30 to TRBJ2-5; weak D call: TRBD2 (6 bases). V dropped 0 bases and J dropped 5 bases, with 10 bases sitting between them. The CDR3 runs to 13 residues. The V gene's germline CDR1 is GTSNPN and CDR2 SVGIG (reference sequence). CDR3 residues: CAWSVNGGETQYF. For the CDR3, the DNA is TGTGCCTGGAGTGTAAATGGGGGGGAGACCCAGTACTTC.

The V and J genes are TRBV15 and TRBJ1-4; D not certain. The CDR3 is made up of 14 amino acids. CDR1 and CDR2 from the germline V gene are LNHNV and YYDKDF (reference sequence). The V and J ends lost 5 bases and 3 bases respectively, with 10 bases between them. The DNA for the CDR3 is TGTGCCACCAGCCTTGATCGGGCTAATGAAAAACTGTTTTTT. Translated: CATSLDRANEKLFF.

This sequence joins TRBV5-4 and TRBJ2-2; D ambiguous. The V gene lost 4 bases and the J gene lost 2 bases, with 6 bases spanning the gap. Germline values: CDR1 SGHNT, CDR2 YYREEE (reference sequence). The CDR3 contains 13 residues. The CDR3 DNA is TGTGCCAGCAGCCCCTCTAACACCGGGGAGCTGTTTTTT. Protein: CASSPSNTGELFF.

V gene TRBV4-3 combines with J gene TRBJ1-1; 8 bases line up with TRBD1. V was clipped by 0 bases and J by 4 bases; unmatched bases: 4. Germline values: CDR1 LGHNA, CDR2 YSLEER. CDR3 length: 15 amino acids. In DNA, the CDR3 is TGCGCCAGCAGCCAAGATCAGGGGGCGATCACTGAAGCTTTCTTT. Translating gives CASSQDQGAITEAFF.

The rearrangement links TRBV11-1 to TRBJ2-3; 7 nucleotides align to TRBD2. CDR3 size: 13 residues. V gave up 6 bases and J gave up 4 bases; unmatched junction bases: 4. CDR1 is SGHAT, CDR2 FQDESV, per germline (reference sequence). The CDR3 coding sequence is TGTGCCAGCAGGGGGGGGACCCCAGATACGCAGTATTTT. Amino acid sequence: CASRGGTPDTQYF. The variable domain in full, completed from reference TRBV11-1 and TRBJ2-3, reads EAEVAQSPRYKITEKSQAVAFWCDPISGHATLYWYRQILGQGPELLVQFQDESVVDDSQLPKDRFSAERLKGVDSTLKIQPAELGDSAMYLCASRGGTPDTQYFGPGTRLTVL.

This clone is a singleton in its sample. This sequence joins TRBV18 and TRBJ2-2; D is unclear. The V gene lost 2 bases and the J gene lost 8 bases, with 9 bases spanning the gap. The CDR3 is 13 residues long. Germline V gene sequence: CDR1 KGHSH, CDR2 LQKENI. CDR3 coding DNA: TGTGCCAGCTCACCAAGCGCTGGAGGGGAGCTGTTTTTT. Residues: CASSPSAGGELFF.